This T cell receptor beta chain was sequenced during a study of OX40 agonist ivuxolimab in advanced cancers. This table comes from immunoSEQ multiplex PCR, and its TCRdb copy is limited to in-frame clones, with some not included. This sample carries more than 55,000 clones, 70% to 90% of them seen once, and the ten largest clones take about 0.63%. Trimming removed 1 base from V and 2 bases from J; junction bases left unmatched: 9. The CDR3 has 17 residues. Looked up from germline, CDR1 is SGHRS and CDR2 is YFSETQ. As for this clone: Its antigen is undetermined.

Study conclusions and caveats: At 0.1 to 3.0 mg/kg, clonal expansion of CD4+ and CD8+ blood T cells had occurred by week 6.

Patients who had autoimmune disease history or got systemic immunosuppression were left out. The sample was CD4+ or CD8+ T cells sorted from blood, taken in a trial of the OX40 agonist ivuxolimab. The TCR was taken from an adult with an advanced solid tumor such as melanoma, head and neck, liver or kidney cancer. The chain carries TRBV5-1 and TRBJ2-1, with 7 bases that match TRBD1. The CDR3 bases are TGCGCCAGCAGCTTGTCTATTAGTACAGGGGCCTACAATGAGCAGTTCTTC. It is translated as CASSLSISTGAYNEQFF.